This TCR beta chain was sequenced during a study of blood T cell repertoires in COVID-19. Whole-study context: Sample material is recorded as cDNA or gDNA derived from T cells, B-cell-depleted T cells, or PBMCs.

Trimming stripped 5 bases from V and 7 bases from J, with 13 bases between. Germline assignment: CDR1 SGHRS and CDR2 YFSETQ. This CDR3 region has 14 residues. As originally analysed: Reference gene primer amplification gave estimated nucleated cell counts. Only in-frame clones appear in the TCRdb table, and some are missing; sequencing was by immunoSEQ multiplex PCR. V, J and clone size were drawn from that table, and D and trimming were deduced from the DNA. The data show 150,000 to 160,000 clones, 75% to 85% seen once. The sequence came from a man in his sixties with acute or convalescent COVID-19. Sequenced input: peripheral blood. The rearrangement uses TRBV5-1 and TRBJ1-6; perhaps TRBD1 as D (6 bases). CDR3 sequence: CASSGGQVNSPLHF. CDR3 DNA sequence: TGCGCCAGCAGTGGGGGACAAGTCAATTCACCCCTCCACTTT.